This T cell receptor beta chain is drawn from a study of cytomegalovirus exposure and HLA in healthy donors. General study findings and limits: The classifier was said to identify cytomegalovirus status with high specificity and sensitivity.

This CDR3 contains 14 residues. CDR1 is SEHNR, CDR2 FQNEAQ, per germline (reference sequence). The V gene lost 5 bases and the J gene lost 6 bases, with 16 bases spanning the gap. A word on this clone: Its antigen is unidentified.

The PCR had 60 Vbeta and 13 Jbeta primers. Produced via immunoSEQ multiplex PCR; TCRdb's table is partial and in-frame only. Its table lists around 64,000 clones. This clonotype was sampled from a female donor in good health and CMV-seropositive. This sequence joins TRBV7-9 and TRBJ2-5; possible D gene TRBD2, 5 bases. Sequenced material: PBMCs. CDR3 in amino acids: CASSMDGGLQTQYF. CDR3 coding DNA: TGTGCCAGCAGCATGGACGGAGGATTACAGACCCAGTACTTC. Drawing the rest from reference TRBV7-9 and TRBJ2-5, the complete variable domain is DTGVSQNPRHKITKRGQNVTFRCDPISEHNRLYWYRQTLGQGPEFLTYFQNEAQLEKSRLLSDRFSAERPKGSFSTLEIQRTEQGDSAMYLCASSMDGGLQTQYFGPGTRLLVL.